This T cell receptor beta chain was found in a study of cytomegalovirus exposure and HLA in healthy donors. Overall study context: There were some 410 genotyped donors. Of these, 81% fell in the genetic ancestry cluster associated with self-reported Caucasian donors. Study conclusions and caveats: Immune exposure information comprised only CMV serostatus. Sequencing likely caused a cluster of highly shared sequence variants. CMV antigen specificity was confirmed in vitro for a few CMV-associated chains.

This CDR3 comprises 14 residues. The ends were cut back, 0 bases at V and 0 bases at J, with 9 bases in the middle. The germline V gene has CDR1 SQVTM and CDR2 ANQGSEA. Primers included in the PCR were 60 Vbeta and 13 Jbeta primers. Method: immunoSEQ multiplex PCR; TCRdb's copy keeps in-frame clones and lacks some. Of about 120,000 clones listed, under 85% were seen once; the top ten hold around 1.6%. For this clone: Its specificity is unknown.

The chain recombines TRBV29-1 with TRBJ2-7, with D maybe TRBD2 (6 bases). Sequences were obtained from PBMCs. The receptor comes from a woman aged 18-29 years in good health and CMV-seronegative. In DNA form, the CDR3 reads TGCAGCGTTGAAGAGGCGGGACTCTCCTACGAGCAGTACTTC. This codes for CSVEEAGLSYEQYF.